Listed below are T cell receptor beta chains from one sample, sequenced in a study of cytomegalovirus exposure and HLA in healthy donors. Clones were sequenced by immunoSEQ multiplex PCR, and TCRdb holds only the in-frame ones, with some missing. The sample shows 100,000 to 130,000 clones, roughly 84% of them seen only once. The sequenced sample was PBMCs. These TCRs come from a woman between 18 and 29 years old in good health and CMV-seronegative. CDR3s include the opening cysteine and the closing phenylalanine or tryptophan. The D gene is left open where the match is weak. Clone size is given for some rows only: seen once, a few or many times, or a class if the clone is expanded.

TRBV11-2,-,TRBJ2-5,-,TGTGCCAGCAGCTTATTAGCAGGGGCCGTAGAGACCCAGTACTTC,CASSLLAGAVETQYF
TRBV25-1,-,TRBJ1-1,-,TGTGCCAGCAGTGAAATGGGACAATTGAACACTGAAGCTTTCTTT,CASSEMGQLNTEAFF
TRBV30,-,TRBJ1-5,TRBD1,TGTGCCTGGAGTGTCGGACCGGACAGGGTAGGTCAGCCCCAGCATTTT,CAWSVGPDRVGQPQHF
TRBV5-6,-,TRBJ2-3,TRBD2,TGTGCCAGCAGCTCTTTAGCGGGGGGCATGTCAGATACGCAGTATTTT,CASSSLAGGMSDTQYF
TRBV28,-,TRBJ1-2,TRBD1,TGTGCCAGCACTCTCCGACAGGGCGAGGGCTACACCTTC,CASTLRQGEGYTF
TRBV4-1,-,TRBJ2-7,TRBD1,TGCGCCAGCAGCCAAGCTTTACGGGACAGAAGGAACGACGAGCAGTACTTC,CASSQALRDRRNDEQYF
TRBV19,-,TRBJ2-2,-,TGTGCCAGTAAAGCGGGACATATTAACACCGGGGAGCTGTTTTTT,CASKAGHINTGELFF
TRBV11-2,-,TRBJ2-7,TRBD1,TGTGCCAGCAGCTTATACAGGGGAGAGTACGAGCAGTACTTC,CASSLYRGEYEQYF
TRBV7-9,-,TRBJ2-7,TRBD1,TGTGCCAGCAGCCAGCTTGGGACAGGGATTTTGTACGAGCAGTACTTC,CASSQLGTGILYEQYF
TRBV2,once,TRBJ1-1,TRBD1,TGTGCCAGCAGTCTGACAGGGGGCATGAAAATGAACACTGAAGCTTTCTTT,CASSLTGGMKMNTEAFF
TRBV27,once,TRBJ1-1,-,TGTGCCAGCGCTGGGTCGGCGGTGAGGAACACTGAAGCTTTCTTT,CASAGSAVRNTEAFF
TRBV27,-,TRBJ2-4,-,TGTGCCAGCAGTTTGTATACAAAAGGGGACATTCAGTACTTC,CASSLYTKGDIQYF
TRBV7-8,-,TRBJ1-2,TRBD1,TGTGCCAGCAGCTTAGGGGTCCCGGGACAGGAGAATAACTATGGCTACACCTTC,CASSLGVPGQENNYGYTF
TRBV28,once,TRBJ1-6,-,TGTGCCAGCAGTTTACTCTATCAACTGAGAGATTCACCCCTCCACTTT,CASSLLYQLRDSPLHF
TRBV9,once,TRBJ2-3,-,TGTGCCAGCAGCCCAGGGCGGGACACAGATACGCAGTATTTT,CASSPGRDTDTQYF
TRBV6-1,-,TRBJ1-4,-,TGTGCCAGCAGTGAACGGTCGCGGATCAATGAAAAACTGTTTTTT,CASSERSRINEKLFF
TRBV9,-,TRBJ2-3,TRBD2,TGTGCCAGCAGCGTGGGACTAGCGGGGGCCACAGATACGCAGTATTTT,CASSVGLAGATDTQYF
TRBV25-1,once,TRBJ1-1,TRBD1,TGTGCCAGCAGCCAATCAGGGGGCGACGCAGCTTTCTTT,CASSQSGGDAAFF
TRBV27,-,TRBJ2-7,-,TGTGCCAGCAGTCCACAGGGATTATTCTACGAGCAGTACTTC,CASSPQGLFYEQYF
TRBV11-2,-,TRBJ2-6,-,TGTGCCAGCAGCCTGAGTGGTGCCTCTGGGGCCAACGTCCTGACTTTC,CASSLSGASGANVLTF
TRBV5-1,-,TRBJ2-1,-,TGCGCCAGCAGCCCTCAGGGTTTCGAGCAGTTCTTC,CASSPQGFEQFF
TRBV25-1,-,TRBJ2-5,TRBD1,TGTGCCAGCAGTGAGCAGGGGGCCCGGGAGACCCAGTACTTC,CASSEQGARETQYF
TRBV4-1,-,TRBJ2-6,-,TGCGCCAGCAGCTGGAAAACCTCGGAGAATCAGGGTTACGGGGCCAACGTCCTGACTTTC,CASSWKTSENQGYGANVLTF
TRBV18,-,TRBJ2-7,-,TGTGCCAGCTCCCCCGCCCAGGACTACGAGCAGTACTTC,CASSPAQDYEQYF
TRBV19,-,TRBJ1-2,-,TGTGCCAGTACCCAATCCGCCGGGGGACCTCGTGGCTACACCTTC,CASTQSAGGPRGYTF
TRBV6-1,-,TRBJ2-1,-,TGTGCCAGCAGTGAGCTGGCCACGGTCGGGGAGCAGTTCTTC,CASSELATVGEQFF
TRBV5-1,few,TRBJ1-2,TRBD1,TGCGCCAGCAGCTTGGCCGGGACAGGGGGGGAAACCACCTTC,CASSLAGTGGETTF
TRBV5-1,-,TRBJ2-2,-,TGCGCCAGCAGCTTGGGTTTACAGACAAACACCGGGGAGCTGTTTTTT,CASSLGLQTNTGELFF
TRBV6-1,-,TRBJ2-5,TRBD2,TGTGCCAGCAGTGAACACGCGGGGGGACTAGAGACCCAGTACTTC,CASSEHAGGLETQYF
TRBV2,-,TRBJ1-3,-,TGTGCCAGCAGTGGGAGGCTACAGGGCCTCTCTGGAAACACCATATATTTT,CASSGRLQGLSGNTIYF
TRBV6-5,-,TRBJ1-1,-,TGTGCCAGCAGTTATGGGACTTCGAACACTGAAGCTTTCTTT,CASSYGTSNTEAFF
TRBV6-4,-,TRBJ2-2,TRBD1,TGTGCCAGCAGTTCAACCGGGACAGAGAACACCGGGGAGCTGTTTTTT,CASSSTGTENTGELFF
TRBV27,-,TRBJ2-7,TRBD1,TGTGCCAGCAGTGTGACAGGGGCCTACGAGCAGTACTTC,CASSVTGAYEQYF
TRBV29-1,-,TRBJ2-7,-,TGCAGCGTCTTAGGGGGATCGTACGAGCAGTACTTC,CSVLGGSYEQYF
TRBV28,once,TRBJ1-6,-,TGTGCCAGCAGTTGGGTCAGGGAAAATTCACCCCTCCACTTT,CASSWVRENSPLHF
TRBV30,-,TRBJ2-7,-,TGTGCCTGGAACCAGGGCTACGAGCAGTACTTC,CAWNQGYEQYF
TRBV28,-,TRBJ1-2,TRBD1,TGTGCCAGCAGTGGGACAGGGGCGAAAGCTAACTATGGCTACACCTTC,CASSGTGAKANYGYTF
TRBV7-6,-,TRBJ1-1,TRBD1,TGTGCCAGCAGCCCAGGGACAGGGGGTAACACTGAAGCTTTCTTT,CASSPGTGGNTEAFF
TRBV7-8,-,TRBJ1-2,-,TGTGCCAGCAGCTTACCAGGCCCTAACTATGGCTACACCTTC,CASSLPGPNYGYTF
TRBV2,-,TRBJ1-2,TRBD1,TGTGCCAGCAGTGAAGCCCAACAGGGGGCTGTCTATGGCTACACCTTC,CASSEAQQGAVYGYTF
TRBV4-1,-,TRBJ2-7,-,TGCGCCAGCAGCCAAGAAGTTGCGGCACTGACCTACGAGCAGTACTTC,CASSQEVAALTYEQYF
TRBV6-1,-,TRBJ2-1,-,TGTGCCACCTCCGGAGGGTCTGAAGGATTAGGGCAGTTCTTC,CATSGGSEGLGQFF
TRBV27,once,TRBJ1-1,-,TGTGCCAGCACCCCATCGACGGGTTGGAACGCTGAAGCTTTCTTT,CASTPSTGWNAEAFF
TRBV6-4,once,TRBJ2-3,TRBD2,TGTGCCAGCAGCCTGGCTAGCGGGGGGGCCACAGATACGCAGTATTTT,CASSLASGGATDTQYF
TRBV13,-,TRBJ1-4,TRBD1,TGTGCCAGCAGCGGATTGACAGGGAAGGCCCCAACTAATGAAAAACTGTTTTTT,CASSGLTGKAPTNEKLFF
TRBV2,-,TRBJ2-5,TRBD1,TGTGCCAGCAGGATGATGGACAGGGGAGGGGAGACCCAGTACTTC,CASRMMDRGGETQYF